This TCR beta chain originates from a study of control samples from healthy donors and cancer patients. Concerning this clone: Different DNA sequences within this sample yield the same CDR3.

Data came from immunoSEQ multiplex PCR; TCRdb stores just in-frame clones and leaves some out. The data hold some 120,000 clones, with roughly 92% observed a single time. The V end was cut by 8 bases, the J end by 0 bases, with 23 bases between. The CDR3 consists of 18 residues. Germline V CDR1 and CDR2: ENHRY, SYGVKD. This sequence originates from a man in his thirties or forties in good health. This rearrangement joins TRBV10-3 to TRBJ2-1; D possibly corresponds to TRBD2 (7 bases). Material: blood. DNA of the CDR3: TGTGCCATCTCCTCCAGGGGAGGGGGGGGGAGCTCCTACAATGAGCAGTTCTTC. The encoded protein is CAISSRGGGGSSYNEQFF.